The subject of this entry is one T cell receptor (beta chain). No antigen is known for it. The data belong to a study of CXCR3-negative and CXCR3-positive naive CD8 T cells. Notes on the study in general: Memory CD8+ cells had much lower diversity, and both naive subsets had comparably high diversity. Compared with CXCR3-negative naive cells, CXCR3-positive naive cells showed more hydrophobic TRB CDR3s. Between one naive subset and the other, surface CD5 was comparable, and TCR strength was inferred from TRB CDR3 properties.

The CDR3 consists of 16 residues. Per the germline V gene, CDR1 is SGHDT and CDR2 is YYEEEE. It was by 5' RACE with UMI labels that the TRB cDNA libraries were prepared. Following a re-call of the 5' RACE reads, TCRdb has one entry per CDR3 protein and lacks DNA. This sample's table reports roughly 140,000 distinct CDR3 sequences. The specimen sequenced was naive CXCR3+ CD8+ T cells from blood. The subset here: CD45RO-CCR7+CD27+CD95- naive CD8+ T cells expressing CXCR3 (TNR3+). J is TRBJ1-6 and V is TRBV5-6; the D call of TRBD1 rests on TCRdb alone, since no DNA is present to check it. This TCR was recovered from a human donor in good health. Some clones in this sample may be carry-over from other donors' samples. This CDR3 is CASSLERQGWNSPLHF.